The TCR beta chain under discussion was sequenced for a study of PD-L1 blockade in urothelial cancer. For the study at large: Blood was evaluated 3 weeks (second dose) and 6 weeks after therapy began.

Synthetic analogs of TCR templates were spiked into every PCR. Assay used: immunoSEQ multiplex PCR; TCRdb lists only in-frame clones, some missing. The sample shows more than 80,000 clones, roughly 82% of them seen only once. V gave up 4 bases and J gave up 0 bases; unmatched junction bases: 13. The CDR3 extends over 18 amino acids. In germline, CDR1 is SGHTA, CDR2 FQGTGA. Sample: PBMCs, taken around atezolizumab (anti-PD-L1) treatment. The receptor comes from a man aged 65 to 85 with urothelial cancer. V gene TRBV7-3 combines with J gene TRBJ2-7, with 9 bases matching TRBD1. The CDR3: CASSSGGDGQGSSYEQYF. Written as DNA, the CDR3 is TGTGCCAGCAGCTCCGGAGGAGACGGACAGGGGAGCTCCTACGAGCAGTACTTC.